This TCR beta chain was observed in a study of monozygotic twins with inflammatory bowel disease. Per germline, CDR1 LGHDT and CDR2 YNNKEL (reference sequence). The CDR3 covers 17 residues. TCRdb re-called the 5' RACE reads; every CDR3 protein appears as one record, without DNA. Here the sample table reports about 300,000 distinct CDR3 sequences. The gene calls are TRBV3-1 and TRBJ1-5; lacking DNA, the TRBD1 call made by TCRdb goes unchecked. What was sequenced was blood. This TCR came from a human donor with ulcerative colitis or Crohn's disease, or a healthy co-twin of an affected twin (not recorded which). The CDR3 loop is CASSQESHWGSRQPQHF.